This is a list of T cell receptor beta chains from one sample in a study of blood T cell repertoires in COVID-19. The data were produced by immunoSEQ multiplex PCR, yet TCRdb's version contains in-frame clones alone and is incomplete. The sample lists roughly 230,000 clones; approximately 83% were seen once. The specimen was PBMCs or T cells enriched from blood (not recorded which). These receptors all come from a woman aged 60-70 years who had recovered from COVID-19. The conserved cysteine and the conserved F or W are not part of the CDR3 here.

j_call v_call cdr3_aa
TRBJ2-3 TRBV9 ASSVWLAADTQY
TRBJ1-2 TRBV12-3/TRBV12-4 ASRRQGWDGYT
TRBJ1-4 TRBV2 ASKPRTAGVWTNEKLF
TRBJ2-7 TRBV19 ASRSRQGVTYEQY
TRBJ1-1 TRBV30 AWSVGQGVATEAF
TRBJ1-5 TRBV19 ASGTGGENQPQH
TRBJ1-5 TRBV19 ASSIYFSTGRQPQH
TRBJ1-3 TRBV6-5 ASSYSDGGNGNTIY
TRBJ1-5 TRBV6-1 ASSEVTGANQPQH
TRBJ2-7 TRBV3-1/TRBV3-2 ASSQGFGYEQY
TRBJ2-1 TRBV19 ASSSLAGTRARREQF
TRBJ2-5 TRBV9 ASSSTSRGETQY
TRBJ1-6 TRBV4-2 ASSRLAGEYSPLH
TRBJ2-7 TRBV11-2 ASSLDRGQTYEQY
TRBJ2-7 TRBV2 ASSAGTGGEQY
TRBJ1-5 TRBV7-6 ASSPTGSEYQPQH
TRBJ1-1 TRBV19 ASSRDRQTEAF
TRBJ2-3 TRBV11-3 ASSLDLPLAGTDTQY
TRBJ2-5 TRBV5-1 ASSLSSGGIQETQY
TRBJ2-5 TRBV5-1 ASSFGLAGGLETQY
TRBJ1-1 TRBV7-3 ASSLGTENTEAF
TRBJ1-5 TRBV7-2 ASSLEGLQRQPQH
TRBJ1-1 TRBV4-3 ASSQDGAVGKAF
TRBJ1-1 TRBV10-3 AISAGGNTEAF
TRBJ2-5 TRBV5-1 ASSFGEFPETQY
TRBJ1-2 TRBV6-5 ASSRDRGHGYT
TRBJ1-2 TRBV7-2 ASSLPGQGNGYT
TRBJ1-5 TRBV11-3 ASSLSRTQH
TRBJ1-4 TRBV19 ASRFPGQGREEKLF
TRBJ1-3 TRBV3-1/TRBV3-2 ASSPYGQGTIY
TRBJ1-2 TRBV2 ASSGDRGLNYGYT
TRBJ2-7 TRBV29-1 SVAPGQGIGYEQY
TRBJ2-6 TRBV11-2 ASSPSGSGANVLT
TRBJ2-5 TRBV29-1 SVDGTVQETQY
TRBJ1-2 TRBV5-1 ASSARDLRGVGYGYT
TRBJ1-5 TRBV11-2 ASSLDVSARQPQH
TRBJ1-1 TRBV27 ASSRDRDNEAF
TRBJ1-2 TRBV10-3 AISESEALYGYT
TRBJ1-2 TRBV3-1/TRBV3-2 ASSQDPYSVNYGYT
TRBJ2-1 TRBV29-1 SVRTGDEQF
TRBJ2-3 TRBV7-2 ASSLVLLAGADTQY
TRBJ1-1 TRBV19 ASAGAGMANTEAF
TRBJ2-3 TRBV29-1 SVGSGTDTQY
TRBJ2-5 TRBV5-4 ASSRTGKETQY
TRBJ2-7 TRBV12-3/TRBV12-4 ASRGQAYEQY
TRBJ2-5 TRBV6-6 ASSRDSGGAAMVRAQY
TRBJ2-7 TRBV3-1/TRBV3-2 ASSPWPRAHEQY
TRBJ1-2 TRBV4-1 ASSRNRGVMDGYT
TRBJ1-5 TRBV19 ASSFRQGRQPQH
TRBJ1-6 TRBV6-5 ASSYREGPLNSPLH
TRBJ1-5 TRBV19 ASSTGSFSNQPQH
TRBJ2-5 TRBV7-9 ASGTGKETQY
TRBJ2-5 TRBV7-2 ASSLGAGLAGGKTQY
TRBJ2-1 TRBV16 ASSRLGLASHEQF